This is a list of T cell receptor beta chains from one sample in a study of CD8 T cells in ankylosing spondylitis. TCRdb analysed the 5' RACE reads with MiXCR anew, one entry per CDR3 protein. The table shows tens of thousands of distinct CDR3 sequences, with approximately 5.7% occurring only once. Specimen: synovial fluid, either unsorted or a sorted T cell fraction (not recorded which). The source of these receptors is a male donor with ankylosing spondylitis. CDR3s include the opening cysteine and the closing phenylalanine or tryptophan. A D gene is named only where the DNA matches it firmly. Size is stated for part of the rows, as once, few or many counts, or as a class when the clone is expanded.

j_gene: TRBJ1-2; d_gene: .; v_gene: TRBV18; abundance: many; CDR3nt: TGTGCCAGCACGACAGGAGGCTATGGCTACACCTTC; CDR3aa: CASTTGGYGYTF
j_gene: TRBJ2-7; d_gene: .; v_gene: TRBV3-1; abundance: many; CDR3nt: TGTGCCAGCAGCCAAGCCGAGAGCGAGCAGTACTTC; CDR3aa: CASSQAESEQYF
j_gene: TRBJ2-1; d_gene: TRBD1; v_gene: TRBV2; abundance: few; CDR3nt: TGTGCCAGCAGCTCGACAGGGTACCACAATGAGCAGTTCTTC; CDR3aa: CASSSTGYHNEQFF
j_gene: TRBJ1-1; d_gene: .; v_gene: TRBV5-1; abundance: .; CDR3nt: TGCGCCAGCAGCTTGAACAGTGGCGGAACTGAAGCTTTCTTT; CDR3aa: CASSLNSGGTEAFF
j_gene: TRBJ2-7; d_gene: .; v_gene: TRBV29-1; abundance: many; CDR3nt: TGCAGCGTCCGGGAGACTCAGGTCCACGAGCAGTACTTC; CDR3aa: CSVRETQVHEQYF
j_gene: TRBJ1-5; d_gene: .; v_gene: TRBV19; abundance: few; CDR3nt: TGTGCCAGTAGCCCTAGGGGGGAAGATCAGCCCCAGCATTTT; CDR3aa: CASSPRGEDQPQHF
j_gene: TRBJ2-7; d_gene: TRBD1; v_gene: TRBV5-6; abundance: few; CDR3nt: TGTGCCAGCACCCGGACAGGGAGTCACGAGCAGTACTTC; CDR3aa: CASTRTGSHEQYF
j_gene: TRBJ2-1; d_gene: TRBD2; v_gene: TRBV7-9; abundance: many; CDR3nt: TGTGCCAGCACCGTAGGGGAACTAGCGGGAGTCCATGAGCAGTTCTTC; CDR3aa: CASTVGELAGVHEQFF
j_gene: TRBJ2-7; d_gene: TRBD2; v_gene: TRBV12-3/TRBV12-4; abundance: many; CDR3nt: TGTGCCAGCAGTGTCACCGGGACTAGCAGCGAGCAGTACTTC; CDR3aa: CASSVTGTSSEQYF
j_gene: TRBJ1-5; d_gene: .; v_gene: TRBV28; abundance: many; CDR3nt: TGTGCCAGCACCCGACCGGGGGGCAGTCGCAATCAGCCCCAGCATTTT; CDR3aa: CASTRPGGSRNQPQHF
j_gene: TRBJ2-2; d_gene: .; v_gene: TRBV29-1; abundance: many; CDR3nt: TGCAGCGTAACAGGGTCTGGGGCCGGGGAGCTGTTTTTT; CDR3aa: CSVTGSGAGELFF
j_gene: TRBJ2-5; d_gene: .; v_gene: TRBV5-6; abundance: few; CDR3nt: TGTGCCAGCAGCTTGTTGCAGTCGGTAGAGACCCAGTACTTC; CDR3aa: CASSLLQSVETQYF
j_gene: TRBJ2-3; d_gene: TRBD1; v_gene: TRBV5-6; abundance: few; CDR3nt: TGTGCCAGCAGTCGGGACAGGGGGGCAGATACGCAGTATTTT; CDR3aa: CASSRDRGADTQYF
j_gene: TRBJ2-1; d_gene: TRBD2; v_gene: TRBV24-1; abundance: few; CDR3nt: TGTGCCACCAGTGATCCTTCTAGCGGGAGAATCAATGAGCAGTTCTTC; CDR3aa: CATSDPSSGRINEQFF
j_gene: TRBJ1-5; d_gene: TRBD1; v_gene: TRBV6-5; abundance: few; CDR3nt: TGTGCCAGCAGTTACGGGGCAGGGGGCGAAGGTCAGCCCCAGCATTTT; CDR3aa: CASSYGAGGEGQPQHF
j_gene: TRBJ2-1; d_gene: TRBD2; v_gene: TRBV12-3/TRBV12-4; abundance: .; CDR3nt: TGTGCCAGCAGTTTAAGGTCTAGCGGGAGGGATGAGCAGTTCTTC; CDR3aa: CASSLRSSGRDEQFF
j_gene: TRBJ2-1; d_gene: TRBD2; v_gene: TRBV3-1; abundance: many; CDR3nt: TGTGCCAGCAGCCAGGGGGGACTAGCGGGATGGGTGAATGAGCAGTTCTTC; CDR3aa: CASSQGGLAGWVNEQFF
j_gene: TRBJ2-1; d_gene: .; v_gene: TRBV7-3; abundance: .; CDR3nt: TGTGCCAGCAGCTCGTCTAGGGAGGATGAGCAGTTCTTC; CDR3aa: CASSSSREDEQFF
j_gene: TRBJ1-1; d_gene: .; v_gene: TRBV14; abundance: many; CDR3nt: TGTGCCAGCAGCCAGGGGGCCTACGGGTTAGCTTTCTTT; CDR3aa: CASSQGAYGLAFF
j_gene: TRBJ2-7; d_gene: .; v_gene: TRBV6-6; abundance: many; CDR3nt: TGTGCCAGCAGTCCCGAGTACACTTACGAGCAGTACTTC; CDR3aa: CASSPEYTYEQYF
j_gene: TRBJ2-1; d_gene: .; v_gene: TRBV27; abundance: .; CDR3nt: TGTGCCAGCAGTTTATCGCTGCTCAGCTCCTACAATGAGCAGTTCTTC; CDR3aa: CASSLSLLSSYNEQFF
j_gene: TRBJ2-7; d_gene: TRBD1; v_gene: TRBV5-1; abundance: .; CDR3nt: TGCGCCAGCAGAGCCGGACAGGGGCCCGAGCAGTACTTC; CDR3aa: CASRAGQGPEQYF
j_gene: TRBJ1-1; d_gene: .; v_gene: TRBV6-1; abundance: few; CDR3nt: TGTGCCAGCAGTACGACACCTTACCAGGGGAGGGATACTGAAGCTTTCTTT; CDR3aa: CASSTTPYQGRDTEAFF
j_gene: TRBJ2-5; d_gene: TRBD2; v_gene: TRBV19; abundance: once; CDR3nt: TGTGCCAGTAGTTCGACTAGCGGAGTGATCCAAGAGACCCAGTACTTC; CDR3aa: CASSSTSGVIQETQYF
j_gene: TRBJ2-2; d_gene: .; v_gene: TRBV15; abundance: many; CDR3nt: TGTGCCACCAGCACAGGCCTTCACAACACCGGGGAGCTGTTTTTT; CDR3aa: CATSTGLHNTGELFF
j_gene: TRBJ1-5; d_gene: .; v_gene: TRBV6-5; abundance: .; CDR3nt: TGTGCCAGCAGTTACTCTAACAGATATCGGCCCCAGCATTTT; CDR3aa: CASSYSNRYRPQHF
j_gene: TRBJ1-6; d_gene: .; v_gene: TRBV19; abundance: few; CDR3nt: TGTGCCGTAAGAGATGCGGCTGTTGATTCACCCCTCCACTTT; CDR3aa: CAVRDAAVDSPLHF
j_gene: TRBJ2-2; d_gene: TRBD1; v_gene: TRBV2; abundance: many; CDR3nt: TGTGCCAGCAGCGTACGGGACAGGTGGAACACCGGGGAGCTGTTTTTT; CDR3aa: CASSVRDRWNTGELFF
j_gene: TRBJ1-1; d_gene: TRBD1; v_gene: TRBV5-1; abundance: few; CDR3nt: TGCGCCAGCAGCTCGGCCTTCGGGACAGGGGGGAACACTGAAGCTTTCTTT; CDR3aa: CASSSAFGTGGNTEAFF
j_gene: TRBJ2-1; d_gene: TRBD2; v_gene: TRBV30; abundance: .; CDR3nt: TGTGCCTGGCTATCCGGACTAGCGGGACGGGGTGAGCAGTTCTTC; CDR3aa: CAWLSGLAGRGEQFF
j_gene: TRBJ2-7; d_gene: .; v_gene: TRBV11-2; abundance: .; CDR3nt: TGTGCCAGCAGCCAACTTGTTAGCTCCTACGAGCAGTACTTC; CDR3aa: CASSQLVSSYEQYF
j_gene: TRBJ2-3; d_gene: .; v_gene: TRBV7-9; abundance: many; CDR3nt: TGTGCCAGCAGCCTGACGAGCAGCACAGATACGCAGTATTTT; CDR3aa: CASSLTSSTDTQYF
j_gene: TRBJ1-4; d_gene: TRBD1; v_gene: TRBV19; abundance: many; CDR3nt: TGTGCCAGTACAAGCAGGGGGGCTAATGAAAAACTGTTTTTT; CDR3aa: CASTSRGANEKLFF
j_gene: TRBJ1-2; d_gene: .; v_gene: TRBV15; abundance: few; CDR3nt: TGTGCCACCAGCAGAGATATCGAGGAAACTACTAACTATGGCTACACCTTC; CDR3aa: CATSRDIEETTNYGYTF
j_gene: TRBJ1-1; d_gene: .; v_gene: TRBV7-2; abundance: many; CDR3nt: TGTGCCAGCAGCTTTACACCCGCGGGCACTGAAGCTTTCTTT; CDR3aa: CASSFTPAGTEAFF
j_gene: TRBJ1-2; d_gene: .; v_gene: TRBV9; abundance: few; CDR3nt: TGTGCCAGCAGCGGGGAAGACTATGGCTACACCTTC; CDR3aa: CASSGEDYGYTF
j_gene: TRBJ1-5; d_gene: TRBD1; v_gene: TRBV18; abundance: few; CDR3nt: TGTGCCAGCTCACCCCGGGACAGCCGCAATCAGCCCCAGCATTTT; CDR3aa: CASSPRDSRNQPQHF
j_gene: TRBJ2-7; d_gene: .; v_gene: TRBV3-1; abundance: .; CDR3nt: TGTGCCAGCAGCCAAGGAAGGCGCGAGCAGTACTTC; CDR3aa: CASSQGRREQYF
j_gene: TRBJ2-5; d_gene: .; v_gene: TRBV7-9; abundance: .; CDR3nt: TGTGCCAGCAGCCGTTCGGAAGAGACCCAGTACTTC; CDR3aa: CASSRSEETQYF
j_gene: TRBJ2-7; d_gene: .; v_gene: TRBV11-3; abundance: many; CDR3nt: TGTGCCAGCAGCTTAGGACAGTCCTCCTACGAGCAGTACTTC; CDR3aa: CASSLGQSSYEQYF
j_gene: TRBJ2-7; d_gene: TRBD2; v_gene: TRBV20-1; abundance: few; CDR3nt: TGCAGTGCTAGCCCCGGTAGCGGGATTTCCTACGAGCAGTACTTC; CDR3aa: CSASPGSGISYEQYF
j_gene: TRBJ2-1; d_gene: .; v_gene: TRBV6-1; abundance: many; CDR3nt: TGTGCCAGCAGTGAAGGGGCGTTCCCCTACAATGAGCAGTTCTTC; CDR3aa: CASSEGAFPYNEQFF
j_gene: TRBJ2-7; d_gene: TRBD2; v_gene: TRBV11-2; abundance: many; CDR3nt: TGTGCCAGCAGCCTGGGACTAGATAGCTCCTACGAGCAGTACTTC; CDR3aa: CASSLGLDSSYEQYF
j_gene: TRBJ2-3; d_gene: .; v_gene: TRBV3-1; abundance: many; CDR3nt: TGTGCCAGCAGCCAAGACAGGGTTGGTACGCAGTATTTT; CDR3aa: CASSQDRVGTQYF
j_gene: TRBJ1-1; d_gene: TRBD1; v_gene: TRBV6-1; abundance: few; CDR3nt: TGTGCCAGCAGACATCTGGACAGGGGGGAAAGGAAGAACACTGAAGCTTTCTTT; CDR3aa: CASRHLDRGERKNTEAFF
j_gene: TRBJ2-1; d_gene: TRBD1; v_gene: TRBV7-2; abundance: many; CDR3nt: TGTGCCAGCAGCTTAGGGACAGGCCCAGGGTTCTTC; CDR3aa: CASSLGTGPGFF
j_gene: TRBJ2-1; d_gene: TRBD2; v_gene: TRBV11-3; abundance: many; CDR3nt: TGTGCCAGCAGCTTAGTGGCGGGAGGGTTGTTCTTC; CDR3aa: CASSLVAGGLFF
j_gene: TRBJ1-3; d_gene: .; v_gene: TRBV14; abundance: few; CDR3nt: TGTGCCAGCAGCACTCTAGGGGCGCGAAGAAACACCATATATTTT; CDR3aa: CASSTLGARRNTIYF
j_gene: TRBJ1-2; d_gene: TRBD1; v_gene: TRBV30; abundance: .; CDR3nt: TGTGCCTGGATGAGACAGGGTGGGAACTATGGCTACACCTTC; CDR3aa: CAWMRQGGNYGYTF
j_gene: TRBJ1-5; d_gene: TRBD1; v_gene: TRBV6-2/TRBV6-3; abundance: .; CDR3nt: TGTGCCAGCAGTTACTCGATCGCCAGGGGGAGCAATCAGCCCCAGCATTTT; CDR3aa: CASSYSIARGSNQPQHF
j_gene: TRBJ1-5; d_gene: TRBD1; v_gene: TRBV20-1; abundance: .; CDR3nt: TGCAGTGCCCTAGGGGGACAGGGACTCAGAAATCAGCCCCAGCATTTT; CDR3aa: CSALGGQGLRNQPQHF